This section outlines one T cell receptor beta chain sequence together with its context. This entry is derived from a study of blood T cell repertoires in COVID-19. Study in general: From T cells, B-cell-depleted T cells, or PBMCs came the material, which was cDNA or gDNA.

Assay used: immunoSEQ multiplex PCR; TCRdb lists only in-frame clones, some missing. The table records over 70,000 clones, approximately 71% of them present only once. Germline CDR1 is SGHRS and CDR2 is YFSETQ. CDR3 size: 13 residues. Trimming shortened V by 4 bases and J by 6 bases, and 14 bases separated the two germline ends. The chain has TRBV5-1 and TRBJ2-7, with a weak D call TRBD2 (6 bases). This clonotype was sampled from a man aged 65 to 79 with COVID-19, enrolled during active disease. Source material: peripheral blood. Here the CDR3 DNA reads TGCGCCAGCAGCGGGGGGATTGCCGGCGAGCAGTACTTC. It translates to CASSGGIAGEQYF.